This T cell receptor (beta chain) was captured in a study of shared clonotypes between healthy human individuals. CDR3 length: 16 residues. Trimming cost V 5 bases and J 0 bases, with 14 bases left between them. In germline, CDR1 is SGHTA, CDR2 FQGNSA. CD45RO negativity and positive selection for CCR7 defined naive CD8 cells, a population that excluded terminally differentiated effector memory CD45RA+ cells. Assay used: immunoSEQ multiplex PCR; TCRdb lists only in-frame clones, some missing. The table has millions of clones, more than 85% seen once. The receptor comes from a man between 18 and 35 years old in good health. Some clones in this sample may be carry-over from other donors' samples. V usage is TRBV7-2 and J usage is TRBJ1-5, with D uncertain. Input material: naive CD8+ T cells from PBMCs. DNA of the CDR3: TGTGCCAGCAGCCCCACCTGGAGCCTTAGCAATCAGCCCCAGCATTTT. It is translated as CASSPTWSLSNQPQHF. Filled out from reference TRBV7-2 and TRBJ1-5, the complete variable domain reads GAGVSQSPSNKVTEKGKDVELRCDPISGHTALYWYRQSLGQGLEFLIYFQGNSAPDKSGLPSDRFSAERTGGSVSTLTIQRTQQEDSAVYLCASSPTWSLSNQPQHFGDGTRLSIL.